This T cell receptor beta chain is drawn from a study of blood T cell repertoires in COVID-19. Deletions cut 6 bases from V and 2 bases from J, with 6 bases between. Germline V gives CDR1 DFQATT, CDR2 SNEGSKA (reference sequence). The CDR3 runs 11 residues. TCRdb's table, derived via immunoSEQ multiplex PCR, lists solely in-frame clones and lacks some. This table has roughly 40,000 clones, 65% to 90% appearing once. The sequence was obtained from a man aged 35 to 55 with active COVID-19. The chain has TRBV20-1 and TRBJ2-3; D call uncertain. The source material was peripheral blood. The CDR3 region is CSASYTDTQYF. The CDR3 DNA is TGCAGTGCGTCTTACACAGATACGCAGTATTTT.